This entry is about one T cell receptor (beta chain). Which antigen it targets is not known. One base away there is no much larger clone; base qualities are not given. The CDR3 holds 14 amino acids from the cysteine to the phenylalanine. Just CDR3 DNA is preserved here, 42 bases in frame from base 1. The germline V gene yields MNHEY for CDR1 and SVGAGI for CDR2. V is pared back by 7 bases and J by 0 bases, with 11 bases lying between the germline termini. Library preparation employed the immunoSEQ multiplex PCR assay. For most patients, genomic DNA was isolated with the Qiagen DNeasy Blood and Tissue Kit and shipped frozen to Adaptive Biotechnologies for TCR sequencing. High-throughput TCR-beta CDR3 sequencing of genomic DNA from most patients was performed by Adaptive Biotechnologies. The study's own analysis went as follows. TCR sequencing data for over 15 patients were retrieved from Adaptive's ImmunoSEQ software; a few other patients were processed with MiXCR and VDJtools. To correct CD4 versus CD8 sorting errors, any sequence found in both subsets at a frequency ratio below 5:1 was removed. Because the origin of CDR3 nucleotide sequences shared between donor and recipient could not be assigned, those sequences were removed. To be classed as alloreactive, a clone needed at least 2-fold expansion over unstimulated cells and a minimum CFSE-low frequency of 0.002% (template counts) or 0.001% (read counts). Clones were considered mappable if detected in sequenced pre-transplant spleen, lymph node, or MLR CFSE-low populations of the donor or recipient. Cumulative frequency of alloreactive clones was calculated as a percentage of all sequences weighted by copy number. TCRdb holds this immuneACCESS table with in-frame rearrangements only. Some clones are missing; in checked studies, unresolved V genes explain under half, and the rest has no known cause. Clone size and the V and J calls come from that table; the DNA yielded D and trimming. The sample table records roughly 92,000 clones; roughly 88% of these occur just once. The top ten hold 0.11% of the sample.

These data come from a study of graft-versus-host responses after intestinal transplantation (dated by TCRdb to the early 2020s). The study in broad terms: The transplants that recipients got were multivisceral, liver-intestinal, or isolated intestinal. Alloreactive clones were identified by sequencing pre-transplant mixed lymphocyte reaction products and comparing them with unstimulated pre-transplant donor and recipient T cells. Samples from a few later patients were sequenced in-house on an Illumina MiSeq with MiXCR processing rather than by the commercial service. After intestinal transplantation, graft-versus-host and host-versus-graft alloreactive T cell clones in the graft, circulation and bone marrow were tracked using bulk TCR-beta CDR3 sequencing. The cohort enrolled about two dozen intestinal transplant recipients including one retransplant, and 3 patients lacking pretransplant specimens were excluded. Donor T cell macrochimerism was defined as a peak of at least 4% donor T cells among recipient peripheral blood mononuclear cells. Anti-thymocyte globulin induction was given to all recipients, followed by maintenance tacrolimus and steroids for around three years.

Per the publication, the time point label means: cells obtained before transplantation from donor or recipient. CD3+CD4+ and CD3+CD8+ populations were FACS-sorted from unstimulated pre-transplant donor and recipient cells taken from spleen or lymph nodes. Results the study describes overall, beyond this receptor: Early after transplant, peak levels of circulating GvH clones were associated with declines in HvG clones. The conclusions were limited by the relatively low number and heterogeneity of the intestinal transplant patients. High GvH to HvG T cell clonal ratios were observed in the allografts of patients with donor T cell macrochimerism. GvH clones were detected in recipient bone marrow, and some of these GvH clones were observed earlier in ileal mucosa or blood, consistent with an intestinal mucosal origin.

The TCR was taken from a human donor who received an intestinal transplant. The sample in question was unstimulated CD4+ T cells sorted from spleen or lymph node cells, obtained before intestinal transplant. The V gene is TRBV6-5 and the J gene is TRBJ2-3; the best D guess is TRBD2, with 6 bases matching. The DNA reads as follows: TGTGCCAGCACCTCACTAGCAAGCACAGATACGCAGTATTTT. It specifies CASTSLASTDTQYF.